The 3 T cell receptor beta chains listed next were all sequenced from one sample in a study of shared clonotypes between healthy human individuals. Profiled with immunoSEQ multiplex PCR; TCRdb holds only in-frame clones, not every one. The sample yields about 1.4 million clones, 95% to 97% seen once. The sequencing input was naive CD4+ T cells sorted from blood. Subset of the sample: CD45RA+ positively selected. All receptors derive from a man aged 25 to 40 in good health.

V and J are TRBV15 and TRBJ2-1; D could derive from TRBD1 or TRBD2 (5 bases each). V was trimmed by 0 bases and J by 13 bases, leaving 10 bases between them. The CDR3 is 12 amino acids. CDR1 is LNHNV, CDR2 YYDKDF, per germline (reference sequence). CDR3 DNA: TGTGCCACCAGCAGAGATTGGGACCGACAGTTCTTC. Residues: CATSRDWDRQFF.

This chain uses TRBV5-1 with TRBJ1-2, with D unresolved. CDR3 length: 15 residues. V gave up 0 bases and J gave up 3 bases, with 12 bases separating them. Germline values: CDR1 SGHRS, CDR2 YFSETQ. The DNA of the CDR3 is TGCGCCAGCAGCTTGGGCCCGGGGTTGGACTATGGCTACACCTTC. This translates into CASSLGPGLDYGYTF.

The genes are TRBV7-4 and TRBJ2-5; TRBD1 agrees at 10 bases. The CDR3 loop spans 16 amino acids. V shed 2 bases and J 5 bases; nucleotides not matched to a gene: 8. Germline V gene data show CDR1 as SGHVT and CDR2 as SQSDAQ. Here the CDR3 DNA reads TGTGCCAGCAGCTTACTCCCCGGACAGGGGGTCGAGACCCAGTACTTC. This translates into CASSLLPGQGVETQYF.